These 5 T cell receptor beta chains originate from one sample sequenced in a study of immune heterogeneity within non-small cell lung tumors. As template, the study used bulk tumor genomic DNA at approximately 640 ng per sample. Several spatially distant biopsies were obtained per primary tumor intraoperatively. These patients got curative surgery after being newly diagnosed with untreated non-small cell lung cancer. Multiplex PCR amplified TCR beta CDR3 with 32 V and 13 J primers. TCRdb independently ran MiXCR on the multiplex PCR reads; one entry per CDR3 protein. The sample has 2,500 to 3,000 distinct CDR3 sequences; about 45% are singletons. Sequenced: lung tumor tissue. The receptors derive from an older woman with non-small cell lung cancer.

The chain has TRBV2 and TRBJ2-7, with D tentatively TRBD1 (5 bases). Germline-derived CDR1 and CDR2 are SNHLY and FYNNEI. V lost 2 bases, J lost 5 bases, and 13 bases lay in between. This CDR3 contains 14 residues. The CDR3 loop reads CASSEQGRKHEQYF. The CDR3 bases are TGTGCCAGCAGTGAACAGGGCCGGAAACACGAGCAGTACTTC.

Judged by abundance, this clonotype is large (0.1 to 1%). This chain connects TRBV4-2 to TRBJ2-7; possible D gene TRBD1, 6 bases. The length of the CDR3 is 14 residues. Germline CDR1 is LGHNA and CDR2 is YNFKEQ. V gave up 1 base and J gave up 2 bases, with 9 bases separating them. The CDR3 spells CASSQGGQTYEQYF. The CDR3 DNA reads as TGTGCCAGCAGCCAAGGTGGACAGACCTACGAGCAGTACTTC.

V and J are TRBV20-1 and TRBJ2-7; D possibly uses TRBD1 or TRBD2 (5 bases each). This CDR3 is built from 15 residues. Trimming removed 2 bases at V and 1 base at J, with 15 bases between. Germline loops: CDR1 DFQATT, CDR2 SNEGSKA (reference sequence). The CDR3 loop reads CSARPTPGPSYEQYF. CDR3 nucleotides: TGCAGTGCTAGACCGACACCGGGACCGTCCTACGAGCAGTACTTC.

The chain has TRBV6-1 and TRBJ2-7; D is unclear. V shed 5 bases and J shed 6 bases, with 17 bases lying between them. This CDR3 contains 14 residues. Germline CDR1 MNHNS, CDR2 SASEGT. The CDR3 region is CASSNRHRKAEQYF. DNA for the CDR3: TGTGCCAGCAGTAACCGACATCGCAAGGCCGAGCAGTACTTC.

The J gene is TRBJ1-2, the V gene TRBV20-1, with 9 nucleotides matching TRBD1. This CDR3 is 14 amino acids long. Germline V CDR1 and CDR2: DFQATT, SNEGSKA (reference sequence). V lost 3 bases, J lost 2 bases, and 4 bases stayed unmatched. The CDR3 loop is CSASWDRENYGYTF. The CDR3 DNA reads TGCAGTGCTAGTTGGGACAGGGAAAACTATGGCTACACCTTC.